The 23 T cell receptor beta chains given below trace back to one sample, sequenced in a study of cytomegalovirus exposure and HLA in healthy donors. The PCR was carried out with 60 Vbeta primers and 13 Jbeta primers. Sequenced by immunoSEQ multiplex PCR; TCRdb stores in-frame clones only, minus some. The table lists about 200,000 clones, 75% to 80% of them singletons. Specimen: PBMCs. Receptors were obtained from a man aged 18 to 35 in good health and CMV-seronegative.

The table lists this clone with a few counts. The chain joins TRBV28 to TRBJ2-1; 11 bases fit TRBD2. Germline V lookup: CDR1 MDHEN, CDR2 SYDVKM. The ends lost 5 bases at V and 5 bases at J; junction bases unmatched: 11. The CDR3 covers 17 residues. This chain's CDR3 is CASSPFTSGGLNNEQFF. CDR3 sequence (DNA): TGTGCCAGCAGTCCCTTCACTAGCGGGGGCCTGAACAATGAGCAGTTCTTC.

V gene TRBV29-1 combines with J gene TRBJ2-1; D not certain. Germline CDR1 reads SQVTM; CDR2 reads ANQGSEA. Deletions cut 5 bases from V and 0 bases from J, with 14 bases between. The CDR3 loop spans 15 amino acids. The chain's CDR3 is CSVRSALSSYNEQFF. For the CDR3, the DNA is TGCAGCGTTCGCTCAGCGCTTAGCTCCTACAATGAGCAGTTCTTC.

CDR3 sequence reads: CASSANGGGSPLHF. The CDR3 DNA is TGCGCCAGCAGCGCCAATGGGGGCGGATCACCCCTCCACTTT. The gene calls are TRBV5-1 and TRBJ1-6; a weak D match, TRBD1 (6 bases). V was shortened by 4 bases and J by 10 bases, with 15 bases between the two germline ends. Looked up from germline, CDR1 is SGHRS and CDR2 is YFSETQ. The CDR3 is 14 residues long.

The chain uses TRBV20-1 and TRBJ1-2; no definite D call. Germline V gene sequence: CDR1 DFQATT, CDR2 SNEGSKA (reference sequence). The CDR3 has 11 amino acids. With 2 bases removed from V and 6 bases from J, the gap between germline ends came to 7 bases. This CDR3 reads CSARTRNGYTF. The DNA of the CDR3 is TGCAGTGCTAGAACAAGAAATGGCTACACCTTC.

This chain joins TRBV19 and TRBJ2-3; 9 nucleotides match TRBD2. V was clipped by 7 bases and J by 0 bases; unmatched bases: 8. Germline CDR1 is LNHDA and CDR2 is SQIVND (reference sequence). This CDR3 has 16 residues. CDR3 coding DNA: TGTGCCAGTAAGAAGGGGCTAGCGGGGAGCACAGATACGCAGTATTTT. It specifies CASKKGLAGSTDTQYF.

A few counts support this clone. The chain uses TRBV6-1 and TRBJ1-2; D perhaps matches TRBD1 (5 bases). Germline V gives CDR1 MNHNS, CDR2 SASEGT. Between the trimmed V and J ends, which lost 2 bases and 5 bases, there was a span of 21 bases. This CDR3 is built from 17 residues. The CDR3 loop reads CASSELVGQGIGYGYTF. The CDR3 region has the DNA TGTGCCAGCAGTGAACTGGTGGGTCAGGGAATAGGATATGGCTACACCTTC.

V usage is TRBV5-8 and J usage is TRBJ1-1; D is uncertain. This CDR3 has 12 residues. Trimming stripped 0 bases from V and 11 bases from J, with 11 bases between. Germline CDR1 and CDR2: SGHTS and YDEGEE. The DNA for the CDR3 is TGTGCCAGCAGCTTGGATCGGGGTTTGGCTTTCTTT. This sequence encodes CASSLDRGLAFF.

In regard to this clone: Other DNA sequences within the sample encode an identical CDR3. The chain recombines TRBV12-5 with TRBJ1-2, with 8 bases fitting TRBD1. The CDR3 is 17 amino acids. Germline lookup yields CDR1 LGHNT and CDR2 FRNRAP. V was pared by 6 bases and J by 0 bases, with 12 bases of the junction left unmatched. CDR3 loop: CASGSGDRTPTNYGYTF. CDR3 coding DNA: TGTGCTAGTGGGTCTGGGGACAGGACCCCGACTAACTATGGCTACACCTTC.

V gene TRBV7-9 combines with J gene TRBJ2-7, with D possibly being TRBD1 (6 bases). Trimming shortened V by 4 bases and J by 2 bases, and 15 bases separated the two germline ends. The CDR3 extends over 15 amino acids. CDR1 and CDR2 (germline): SEHNR, FQNEAQ (reference sequence). CDR3 sequence: CASSSLRTAAYEQYF. The CDR3 coding sequence is TGTGCCAGCAGCTCGCTAAGGACAGCTGCCTACGAGCAGTACTTC.

This clone appeared a single time. The chain has TRBV6-5 and TRBJ2-7, with D tentatively TRBD2 (5 bases). CDR1 is MNHEY, CDR2 SVGAGI, per germline. With 8 bases removed from V and 2 bases from J, the gap between germline ends came to 10 bases. The CDR3 contains 12 residues. Here the CDR3 reads CASGGNPYEQYF. CDR3 nucleotides: TGTGCCAGCGGAGGTAATCCCTACGAGCAGTACTTC.

The chain recombines TRBV2 with TRBJ2-6; 12 bases agree with TRBD1. V lost 8 bases, J lost 2 bases, and 7 bases stayed unmatched. Germline CDR1 reads SNHLY; CDR2 reads FYNNEI. There are 17 residues in the CDR3. The CDR3 sequence is CASFPGQGATGANVLTF. The CDR3 region has the DNA TGTGCCAGCTTTCCGGGACAGGGGGCAACTGGGGCCAACGTCCTGACTTTC. The full variable domain, its missing parts supplied by reference TRBV2 and TRBJ2-6, is EPEVTQTPSHQVTQMGQEVILRCVPISNHLYFYWYRQILGQKVEFLVSFYNNEISEKSEIFDDQFSVERPDGSNFTLKIRSTKLEDSAMYFCASFPGQGATGANVLTFGAGSRLTVL.

This clone was found once. V is TRBV5-8 and J is TRBJ1-2; D is unclear. V was shortened by 4 bases and J by 4 bases, with 20 bases between the two germline ends. CDR3 length: 16 residues. Germline CDR1 SGHTS, CDR2 YDEGEE. CDR3 region: CASSLEGPQRPYGYTF. The CDR3 DNA follows: TGTGCCAGCAGCCTGGAGGGCCCTCAGCGGCCCTATGGCTACACCTTC.

The chain links TRBV19 to TRBJ1-5, with D maybe TRBD1 (6 bases). V was shortened by 6 bases and J by 0 bases, with 12 bases between the two germline ends. The length of the CDR3 is 15 residues. The V gene's germline CDR1 is LNHDA and CDR2 SQIVND (reference sequence). The CDR3 is CASRDSYGSNQPQHF. Here the CDR3 DNA reads TGTGCCAGTAGGGACAGTTATGGTAGCAATCAGCCCCAGCATTTT.

The J gene is TRBJ2-2, the V gene TRBV2; D call uncertain. Germline CDR1 reads SNHLY; CDR2 reads FYNNEI. The CDR3 covers 13 residues. Trimming took off 6 bases at V and 2 bases at J, with 7 bases between the two ends. Here the CDR3 DNA reads TGTGCCAGCAGGAGAAAAAACACCGGGGAGCTGTTTTTT. It translates to CASRRKNTGELFF.

The J gene is TRBJ2-7, the V gene TRBV15, with TRBD1 matching 7 bases. From germline, CDR1 is LNHNV and CDR2 YYDKDF (reference sequence). The CDR3 loop spans 17 amino acids. The junction had 10 bases not matched to a gene; V was cut back by 1 base and J by 1 base. The CDR3 nucleotides are TGTGCCACCAGCAGAGGGAACAGGGGCGCTCTATCCTACGAGCAGTACTTC. Its protein product is CATSRGNRGALSYEQYF.

This chain joins TRBV15 and TRBJ2-4; possibly TRBD2 for D (6 bases). The CDR3 length is 17 residues. Germline CDR1 and CDR2: LNHNV and YYDKDF (reference sequence). Deletions cut 0 bases from V and 0 bases from J, with 12 bases between. The CDR3, as DNA: TGTGCCACCAGCAGAGATCGCCAGGGACTAGCCAAAAACATTCAGTACTTC. As protein: CATSRDRQGLAKNIQYF.

The CDR3 sequence is CASSLGGLRLNEKLFF. The CDR3 DNA reads as TGTGCCAGCAGCTTGGGCGGGCTGAGATTAAATGAAAAACTGTTTTTT. This chain links TRBV7-2 with TRBJ1-4; D remains unclear. The ends were cut back, 3 bases at V and 5 bases at J, with 16 bases in the middle. The CDR3 runs to 16 residues. CDR1 and CDR2 (germline): SGHTA, FQGNSA. The whole variable domain, remainder taken from reference TRBV7-2 and TRBJ1-4, is GAGVSQSPSNKVTEKGKDVELRCDPISGHTALYWYRQSLGQGLEFLIYFQGNSAPDKSGLPSDRFSAERTGGSVSTLTIQRTQQEDSAVYLCASSLGGLRLNEKLFFGSGTQLSVL.

This clone has a handful of counts. Germline is not matched at one junction end, which may reflect a read error. J is TRBJ2-6 and V is TRBV7-9, with D possibly being TRBD1 (6 bases). There are 15 residues in the CDR3. Germline CDR1 reads SEHNR; CDR2 reads FQNEAQ (reference sequence). The CDR3 nucleotides read TGTTCCAGCAGCTTGACAGGTACTGGGGCCAACGTCCTGACTTTC. This translates into CSSSLTGTGANVLTF.

The chain has TRBV6-4 and TRBJ1-5, with D maybe TRBD1 (6 bases). CDR1 is MRHNA, CDR2 SNTAGT, per germline. The V and J ends lost 2 bases and 8 bases respectively, with 13 bases between them. The CDR3 has 14 amino acids. DNA of the CDR3: TGTGCCAGCAGTGACGGAGGGGGGAGGGAGCCCCAGCATTTT. Its translation is CASSDGGGREPQHF.

The chain links TRBV6-6 to TRBJ1-1, with D perhaps TRBD1 (6 bases). Per the germline V gene, CDR1 is MNHNY and CDR2 is SVGAGI (reference sequence). V lost 4 bases, J lost 0 bases, and 6 bases lay in between. This CDR3 contains 13 residues. The CDR3 spells CASSWTVNTEAFF. CDR3 nucleotides: TGTGCCAGCAGTTGGACAGTGAACACTGAAGCTTTCTTT.

The CDR3 nucleotides are TGTGCCAGCAGCTCGCCGACAGGGGGAGGGGTCTATGGCTACACCTTC. The encoded protein is CASSSPTGGGVYGYTF. The chain links TRBV5-6 to TRBJ1-2; TRBD1 aligns across 9 bases. The junction had 10 bases not matched to a gene; V was cut back by 3 bases and J by 4 bases. The CDR3 is 16 amino acids. From germline, CDR1 is SGHDT and CDR2 YYEEEE.

V usage is TRBV18 and J usage is TRBJ2-2; D is perhaps TRBD1 (6 bases). The germline V gene has CDR1 KGHSH and CDR2 LQKENI. The CDR3 length is 15 residues. V was clipped by 7 bases and J by 4 bases, with 16 bases between them. CDR3 sequence reads: CASFAQGSSTGELFF. In DNA, the CDR3 is TGTGCCAGCTTCGCCCAGGGGTCGAGCACCGGGGAGCTGTTTTTT.

The table lists this clone with a few counts. The gene calls are TRBV6-6 and TRBJ1-2; 7 bases fit TRBD1. This CDR3 is built from 12 residues. Germline V gives CDR1 MNHNY, CDR2 SVGAGI (reference sequence). After removal of 7 bases from V and 6 bases from J, the junction contained 5 bases not matched to a gene. For the CDR3, the DNA is TGTGCCAGCACCCTAACAGGGGATGGCTACACCTTC. Protein: CASTLTGDGYTF.